The 6 T cell receptor beta chains below were found in one sample sequenced in a study of graft-versus-host responses after intestinal transplantation (dated by TCRdb to the early 2020s). The sample's time point label, decoded: cells obtained before transplantation from donor or recipient. To prepare the library, the immunoSEQ multiplex PCR assay was applied. The source is immuneACCESS, and TCRdb retained only in-frame sequences with V and J called. Part of the clones is not carried over; for the studies checked, unresolved V genes explain less than half of this, and the remainder is unexplained. Here the sample has 50,000 to 55,000 clones; more than 70% occur a single time. The ten biggest clones cover around 0.6% of the sample. No antigens are known for them. The sample here was unstimulated CD4+ T cells sorted from spleen or lymph node cells, taken before transplant. The receptors derive from a human donor who was the organ donor for an intestinal transplant.

The table lists this clone with a count of one. The chain carries TRBV28 and TRBJ1-2, with 9 bases matching TRBD1. This CDR3 region has 17 residues. J was trimmed by 3 bases and V by 6 bases; bases with no gene match: 14. Germline loops: CDR1 MDHEN, CDR2 SYDVKM. The CDR3 is CASSSDPLDRGHYGYTF. The CDR3 DNA follows: TGTGCCAGCAGCTCCGATCCCCTGGACAGGGGACACTATGGCTACACCTTC.

This clone has a single count. The V call is TRBV9, the J call TRBJ2-7; D might be TRBD2 (8 bases). The ends were cut back, 3 bases at V and 6 bases at J, with 16 bases in the middle. The CDR3 contains 14 residues. The germline V gene encodes CDR1 SGDLS and CDR2 YYNGEE. CDR3 DNA sequence: TGTGCCAGCAGCGGCACGGGAGGGGGCGGCGAGCAGTACTTC. Translated, it gives CASSGTGGGGEQYF. Supplemented by reference TRBV9 and TRBJ2-7, the full variable domain reads DSGVTQTPKHLITATGQRVTLRCSPRSGDLSVYWYQQSLDQGLQFLIQYYNGEERAKGNILERFSAQQFPDLHSELNLSSLELGDSALYFCASSGTGGGGEQYFGPGTRLTVT.

V and J are TRBV2 and TRBJ2-5; tentative D call: TRBD2 (5 bases). V lost 1 base and J 0 bases, leaving 9 bases between the germline ends. The CDR3 spans 15 residues. Germline values: CDR1 SNHLY, CDR2 FYNNEI. CDR3 sequence reads: CASSEEDLYQETQYF. The CDR3 DNA reads TGTGCCAGCAGTGAAGAGGACTTATACCAAGAGACCCAGTACTTC.

V and J are TRBV7-9 and TRBJ2-1, with TRBD2 matching over 13 bases. Germline values: CDR1 SEHNR, CDR2 FQNEAQ (reference sequence). The CDR3 has 15 amino acids. The junction had 8 bases not matched to a gene; V was cut back by 6 bases and J by 9 bases. The CDR3 reads CASSRTSGSRPEQFF. The CDR3 DNA is TGTGCCAGCAGTAGGACTAGCGGGAGTAGACCTGAGCAGTTCTTC.

The chain uses TRBV18 and TRBJ2-1, with D maybe TRBD2 (6 bases). V lost 3 bases and J lost 1, with 13 bases in between. CDR1 is KGHSH, CDR2 LQKENI, per germline. The CDR3 is 16 residues long. The CDR3 DNA follows: TGTGCCAGCTCACCCCGGCGGGATAAGTCCTACAATGAGCAGTTCTTC. It encodes CASSPRRDKSYNEQFF.

This chain joins TRBV11-3 and TRBJ2-1; 9 bases match TRBD1. V trimming: 1 base; J trimming: 9 bases; junction bases outside the gene matches: 7. Germline V CDR1 and CDR2: SGHNT, YENEEA. The CDR3 contains 15 residues. The CDR3 region is CASSLGGTGGTEQFF. The CDR3, as DNA: TGTGCCAGCAGCTTAGGGGGAACAGGGGGCACTGAGCAGTTCTTC. Using reference TRBV11-3 and TRBJ2-1 for the parts outside the CDR3, the full variable domain is EAGVVQSPRYKIIEKKQPVAFWCNPISGHNTLYWYLQNLGQGPELLIRYENEEAVDDSQLPKDRFSAERLKGVDSTLKIQPAELGDSAVYLCASSLGGTGGTEQFFGPGTRLTVL.